What follows are 8 T cell receptor beta chains derived from one specimen sequenced in a study of T cell responses to AZD1222 COVID-19 vaccine. Generated by immunoSEQ multiplex PCR, the TCRdb table keeps only in-frame clones and is missing some. The sample lists around 110,000 clones; 70% to 90% were seen once. The sample in question was peripheral blood, obtained on day 0 of MenACWY control vaccination. The receptors were sampled from an adult in good health.

This clone has only a few counts. This chain links TRBV5-1 with TRBJ1-2, with D perhaps matching TRBD1 (6 bases). Germline V gene sequence: CDR1 SGHRS, CDR2 YFSETQ. This CDR3 region has 14 residues. V dropped 7 bases and J dropped 3 bases, with 16 bases sitting between them. In DNA form, the CDR3 reads TGCGCCAGCTCCGTCGGGGGGGCCGACTATGGCTACACCTTC. Protein: CASSVGGADYGYTF.

The chain has TRBV7-3 and TRBJ1-1; D gene ambiguous. V shed 2 bases and J shed 1 base, with 5 bases lying between them. The CDR3 spans 13 residues. Per the germline V gene, CDR1 is SGHTA and CDR2 is FQGTGA. Here the CDR3 DNA reads TGTGCCAGCAGCTTATCGGGGAACACTGAAGCTTTCTTT. This encodes CASSLSGNTEAFF.

The V gene is TRBV19, the J gene TRBJ1-1; maybe TRBD1 (5 bases). The CDR3 has 17 residues. In germline, CDR1 is LNHDA, CDR2 SQIVND (reference sequence). Trimming took 7 bases from V and 6 from J, leaving 27 bases between them. This CDR3 is CASTPGAPDRRRSEAFF. As DNA, the CDR3 is TGTGCCAGTACCCCCGGGGCACCGGATCGGAGGCGATCTGAAGCTTTCTTT. The variable domain in full, with the rest retrieved from reference TRBV19 and TRBJ1-1, is DGGITQSPKYLFRKEGQNVTLSCEQNLNHDAMYWYRQDPGQGLRLIYYSQIVNDFQKGDIAEGYSVSREKKESFPLTVTSAQKNPTAFYLCASTPGAPDRRRSEAFFGQGTRLTVV.

V usage is TRBV12-3 or TRBV12-4 and J usage is TRBJ2-3, with D unresolved. The CDR3 contains 12 residues. With 5 bases removed from V and 6 bases from J, the gap between germline ends came to 9 bases. Here the CDR3 DNA reads TGTGCCAGCAGTCCGCAGCGTGATACGCAGTATTTT. Its translation: CASSPQRDTQYF.

The gene calls are TRBV9 and TRBJ1-1, with TRBD1 as a possible D gene (5 bases). This CDR3 is built from 15 residues. CDR1 is SGDLS, CDR2 YYNGEE, per germline. Trimming took off 4 bases at V and 0 bases at J, with 13 bases between the two ends. The CDR3 DNA sequence: TGTGCCAGCAGCCCTGGGGCGGTCATGAACACTGAAGCTTTCTTT. This codes for CASSPGAVMNTEAFF.

The gene calls are TRBV28 and TRBJ1-1; no clear D. Germline V gives CDR1 MDHEN, CDR2 SYDVKM. Trimming cost V 8 bases and J 5 bases, with 6 bases left between them. The CDR3 has 10 residues. As DNA, the CDR3 is TGTGCCAGCCGAGGGACTGAAGCTTTCTTT. Protein sequence: CASRGTEAFF.

CDR3 nucleotides: TGTGCCAGCAGCTTTAGCGGGGGGGCCTACAATGAGCAGTTCTTC. The encoded protein is CASSFSGGAYNEQFF. The genes are TRBV5-4 and TRBJ2-1, with 11 bases aligning to TRBD2. Per the germline V gene, CDR1 is SGHNT and CDR2 is YYREEE (reference sequence). The CDR3 loop spans 15 amino acids. V shed 2 bases, J shed 2 bases, and the junction held 0 bases outside the gene matches.

The rearrangement joins TRBV7-3 to TRBJ2-3; the D call may be TRBD1 or TRBD2 (6 bases each). V was trimmed by 5 bases and J by 2 bases, leaving 14 bases between them. CDR1 is SGHTA and CDR2 is FQGTGA in the germline V gene. This CDR3 region has 15 residues. The CDR3: CASSLATGPTDTQYF. CDR3 DNA sequence: TGTGCCAGCAGCCTAGCGACAGGTCCCACAGATACGCAGTATTTT.